Listed below are T cell receptor beta chains from one sample, sequenced in a study of blood T cell repertoires in COVID-19. The table came from immunoSEQ multiplex PCR; TCRdb's copy has only in-frame clones and leaves some out. The repertoire consists of 40,000 to 50,000 clones, with about 90% occurring once and the leading ten covering about 2%. Sequenced input: peripheral blood. The receptors come from an elderly woman with COVID-19, enrolled during active disease. Each CDR3 is given with its conserved first and last residue. D genes are given only for firm matches. The size entry is marked missing in some rows and otherwise reads once, few, many or a size class.

>-|TRBJ1-1|TRBV7-2|-
TGTGCCAGCAGCTCGTCGCCGGGTAGGAACACTGAAGCTTTCTTT
CASSSSPGRNTEAFF
>-|TRBJ1-2|TRBV4-2|-
TGTGCCAGCAGCCAAGACAGGGGCTACACCTTC
CASSQDRGYTF
>-|TRBJ1-4|TRBV18|-
TGTGCCAGCTCCCGTGCAACTAATGAAAAACTGTTTTTT
CASSRATNEKLFF
>once|TRBJ1-2|TRBV29-1|TRBD1
TGCAGCGCGGGGACAGTCCGCGGCTACACCTTC
CSAGTVRGYTF
>-|TRBJ1-5|TRBV2|-
TGTGCCAGCAGTGGGGCCACGGAGGTCCCCGGTCAGCCCCAGCATTTT
CASSGATEVPGQPQHF
>few|TRBJ2-7|TRBV5-8|-
TGTGCCAGCAGCATCCGGGACTTCCTCTACGAGCAGTACTTC
CASSIRDFLYEQYF
>-|TRBJ2-7|TRBV5-6|-
TGTGCCAGCAGCTTAATGAGGGGGTTCTCCTACGAGCAGTACTTC
CASSLMRGFSYEQYF
>once|TRBJ2-1|TRBV10-1|-
TGCGCCAGCAGCGCCACCCTCGGGAAAGGGGGAAATGAGCAGTTCTTC
CASSATLGKGGNEQFF
>-|TRBJ2-3|TRBV18|-
TGTGCCAGCTCACCAATCCAGGGAATCACAGATACGCAGTATTTT
CASSPIQGITDTQYF
>-|TRBJ2-7|TRBV12-3/TRBV12-4|-
TGTGCCAGCAGTAGGGGCTCCTACGAGCAGTACTTC
CASSRGSYEQYF
>-|TRBJ2-7|TRBV7-2|-
TGTGCCAGCAGCCCGCTCCGGAGTGGAGAGCAGTACTTC
CASSPLRSGEQYF
>-|TRBJ1-5|TRBV28|TRBD1
TGTGCCAGCAGATATACAGGGGTCTATAGCAATCAGCCCCAGCATTTT
CASRYTGVYSNQPQHF
>-|TRBJ1-5|TRBV19|-
TGTGCCACCGACAGCCGTTATAGCAATCAGCCCCAGCATTTT
CATDSRYSNQPQHF
>-|TRBJ1-1|TRBV7-9|-
TGTGCCAGCAGCTTTTCCCCGCGGAAGGTTTTCTTT
CASSFSPRKVFF
>-|TRBJ1-2|TRBV11-1|-
TGTGCCAGCAGCTTGGGGCAGCCCAACTATGGCTACACCTTC
CASSLGQPNYGYTF
>-|TRBJ1-3|TRBV9|TRBD1
TGTGCCAGCAGCATCCAGGGACAGGGAGGAAACACCATATATTTT
CASSIQGQGGNTIYF
>-|TRBJ1-1|TRBV19|TRBD1
TGTGCCAGTCGCGACAGGGGGAACACTGAAGCTTTCTTT
CASRDRGNTEAFF
>-|TRBJ2-2|TRBV5-1|-
TGCGCCAGCAGCGGGCGCGCACAAAACACCGGGGAGCTGTTTTTT
CASSGRAQNTGELFF
>-|TRBJ1-1|TRBV5-8|TRBD1
TGTGCCAGCAGCACCCGGGACAGGGGGCTTGGTTCAACTACTGAAGCTTTCTTT
CASSTRDRGLGSTTEAFF
>-|TRBJ1-1|TRBV7-2|-
TGTGCCAGCAGCTTAGGGACAGCCTTGAACACTGAAGCTTTCTTT
CASSLGTALNTEAFF
>-|TRBJ1-2|TRBV5-1|TRBD1
TGCGCCAGCAGCAGGGGACAGGTTAACTATGGCTACACCTTC
CASSRGQVNYGYTF
>-|TRBJ1-1|TRBV5-8|TRBD1
TGTGCCAGCAGCTTGGAGGGCAGGGGGCTCGCGAACACTGAAGCTTTCTTT
CASSLEGRGLANTEAFF
>-|TRBJ1-1|TRBV11-2|TRBD1
TGTGCCAGCAGCCCACAGACAGGGGCAAAGAACACTGAAGCTTTCTTT
CASSPQTGAKNTEAFF
>-|TRBJ1-1|TRBV27|-
TGTGCCAGCAGTCGAGGGATTGTCGGTGAAGCTTTCTTT
CASSRGIVGEAFF
>-|TRBJ1-4|TRBV3-1/TRBV3-2|TRBD1
TGTGCCAGCAGCCACCTCGGGGGGACAGGGACTAATGAAAAACTGTTTTTT
CASSHLGGTGTNEKLFF
>once|TRBJ2-1|TRBV18|-
TGTGCCAGCTCACCTAGGACACCCCCGGGTGGGCAGTTCTTC
CASSPRTPPGGQFF
>-|TRBJ2-3|TRBV7-9|TRBD2
TGTGCCAGCAGCTTATTGGGCGGGAGCCCCCCAGATACGCAGTATTTT
CASSLLGGSPPDTQYF
>-|TRBJ1-1|TRBV6-5|TRBD1
TGTGCCAGCGTACCGGACAGGGCGAACACTGAAGCTTTCTTT
CASVPDRANTEAFF
>-|TRBJ1-2|TRBV30|-
TGTGCCTGGATCAGAGGCAGCTCCTACTATGGCTACACCTTC
CAWIRGSSYYGYTF
>-|TRBJ1-1|TRBV10-1|TRBD1
TGCGCCAGCAGTGAGTCAAGACAGGGGATTACTGAAGCTTTCTTT
CASSESRQGITEAFF
>-|TRBJ1-2|TRBV7-9|TRBD1
TGTGCCAGCAGCTCGACAGGGGGAGGCTACACCTTC
CASSSTGGGYTF
>-|TRBJ1-2|TRBV12-3/TRBV12-4|-
TGTGCCAGCAGTTACCAGGGGAACTATGGCTACACCTTC
CASSYQGNYGYTF
>-|TRBJ2-7|TRBV21-1|-
TGTGCCAGCAGCCGGGACAGGACCCGCGTGACCCCCTACGAGCAGTACTTC
CASSRDRTRVTPYEQYF
>-|TRBJ1-5|TRBV28|TRBD1
TGTGCCAGCAGTTTACGACAGGGGGCCAATCAGCCCCAGCATTTT
CASSLRQGANQPQHF
>-|TRBJ2-3|TRBV3-1/TRBV3-2|TRBD2
TGTGCCAGCAGCCCCCTAGCGGGGGGCACAGATACGCAGTATTTT
CASSPLAGGTDTQYF
>-|TRBJ2-3|TRBV24-1|-
TGTGCCACCAGTGCGGTAGCCACTAGCACAGATACGCAGTATTTT
CATSAVATSTDTQYF
>-|TRBJ1-3|TRBV9|-
TGTGCCAGCAGCGCGGTCTTGCAAGAAAACACCATATATTTT
CASSAVLQENTIYF
>once|TRBJ1-2|TRBV6-6|TRBD1
TGTGCCAGCAGTTATGACAGGGTGGGCTATGGCTACACCTTC
CASSYDRVGYGYTF
>once|TRBJ2-2|TRBV7-2|-
TGTGCCAGCCTACACAGGGTAAAGTTAGCCGGGGAGCTGTTTTTT
CASLHRVKLAGELFF
>-|TRBJ2-1|TRBV7-8|TRBD2
TGTGCCAGCAGCCCCCCGGGGGGGCTAGCGGGAGGAGGGGCCTACAATGAGCAGTTCTTC
CASSPPGGLAGGGAYNEQFF
>few|TRBJ1-5|TRBV29-1|TRBD1
TGCAGCGTTGGGACAGGGGATCAGCCCCAGCATTTT
CSVGTGDQPQHF
>few|TRBJ2-2|TRBV19|-
TGTGCCAGTAGTATAACCGCCGCCACACCTGGCCCGACCGGGGAGCTGTTTTTT
CASSITAATPGPTGELFF
>-|TRBJ1-1|TRBV11-2|-
TGTGCCAGCAGATGGTCAGGGTCCCCCTCCGAAGCTTTCTTT
CASRWSGSPSEAFF
>-|TRBJ1-4|TRBV5-1|-
TGCGCCAGCAGCCCCAATACCAGGAATAATGAAAAACTGTTTTTT
CASSPNTRNNEKLFF
>-|TRBJ1-2|TRBV28|TRBD1
TGTGCCACCGTATCACAGGGGGAGTCTAACTATGGCTACACCTTC
CATVSQGESNYGYTF
>-|TRBJ1-2|TRBV5-1|-
TGCGCCAGCAGCTCCCCCGGGGGGGGGCAGAAATCGCGCGGCTACACCTTC
CASSSPGGGQKSRGYTF
>-|TRBJ2-3|TRBV4-1|TRBD1
TGCGCCAGCAGCCACCCCGGGACAGCACAAGATACGCAGTATTTT
CASSHPGTAQDTQYF
>-|TRBJ1-2|TRBV5-6|-
TGTGCCAGCAGCTTCCCAGGGGTAGTAGGGTATGGCTACACCTTC
CASSFPGVVGYGYTF
>few|TRBJ2-1|TRBV11-3|TRBD1
TGTGCCAGCAGCTCTCGGACAGGGGGGCAGTTCTTC
CASSSRTGGQFF
>-|TRBJ2-3|TRBV29-1|TRBD2
TGCAGCGTTAATCTGCGGGGGGGGGTTGGTACGCAGTATTTT
CSVNLRGGVGTQYF
>-|TRBJ1-1|TRBV7-9|TRBD1
TGTGCCAGCAGCTTAGCCTCGGGGACAGCGAACACTGAAGCTTTCTTT
CASSLASGTANTEAFF
>-|TRBJ1-2|TRBV30|TRBD1
TGTGCCTGGAGTGGCGACAGGGGGGTAGGCTATGGCTACACCTTC
CAWSGDRGVGYGYTF
>-|TRBJ1-2|TRBV5-1|TRBD1
TGCGCCAGCAGCGCACAGGGGGGCTATGGCTACACCTTC
CASSAQGGYGYTF
>-|TRBJ1-5|TRBV28|TRBD1
TGTGCCAGCAGTAACAGACAGGGGAATCAGCCCCAGCATTTT
CASSNRQGNQPQHF
>-|TRBJ1-5|TRBV2|-
TGTGCCAGCAACGGCAGGGTGAGCAATCAGCCCCAGCATTTT
CASNGRVSNQPQHF
>-|TRBJ2-3|TRBV29-1|TRBD1
TGCAGGACGACAGGGGTGTCGGAAGATACGCAGTATTTT
CRTTGVSEDTQYF
>-|TRBJ2-1|TRBV7-3|-
TGTGCCAGCAGCTTAACGACAGTCAACAATGAGCAGTTCTTC
CASSLTTVNNEQFF
>-|TRBJ2-3|TRBV7-9|-
TGTGCCAGCAGCCCCACGGGGTCCACAGATACGCAGTATTTT
CASSPTGSTDTQYF
>-|TRBJ2-7|TRBV7-2|-
TGTGCCAGCAGCTTAGGCCTGGGCAGCCCCTACGAGCAGTACTTC
CASSLGLGSPYEQYF